The 7 T cell receptor beta chains below come from one sample, sequenced in a study of T-cell memory formation after mild COVID-19. MiXCR, run by TCRdb on the 5' RACE reads, gives a single entry per CDR3 protein. The profile shows around 53,000 distinct CDR3 sequences, 9% to 15% of them singletons. Material for sequencing was PBMCs or a T cell subset sorted from them (not recorded which). These receptors were collected from a man aged 18 to 30 who had mild COVID-19 (a few samples of this study predate the infection). Cell type and time point are not known.

This clonotype was seen only a few times. The V gene is TRBV3-1, the J gene TRBJ2-3; D is ambiguous. CDR3 size: 16 residues. CDR1 is LGHDT and CDR2 is YNNKEL in the germline V gene (reference sequence). V gave up 3 bases and J gave up 2 bases, with 15 bases separating them. In nucleotides, the CDR3 is TGTGCCAGCAGCCAGCAAGGAGTCTTTCACACAGATACGCAGTATTTT. Translation gives CASSQQGVFHTDTQYF.

This clonotype was seen only a few times. The V gene is TRBV7-2, the J gene TRBJ2-1; D perhaps matches TRBD1 (6 bases). Trimming cost V 4 bases and J 9 bases, with 10 bases left between them. The CDR3 is 12 amino acids. CDR1 SGHTA and CDR2 FQGNSA come from the germline V gene. The CDR3 DNA sequence: TGTGCCAGCAGCTCACAGGGCATTGAGCAGTTCTTC. Residues: CASSSQGIEQFF.

V is TRBV6-2 or TRBV6-3 and J is TRBJ2-3; 9 bases are shared with TRBD1. Germline loops: CDR1 MNHEY, CDR2 SVGEGT. The CDR3 contains 14 residues. With V trimmed by 8 bases and J by 6 bases, 9 bases remained unmatched. This CDR3 reads CASARTGEGDTQYF. CDR3 sequence (DNA): TGTGCCAGCGCCCGGACAGGGGAAGGGGATACGCAGTATTTT.

The sample holds a few counts of this clonotype. The chain employs TRBV7-8 and TRBJ2-7; D gene uncertain. The ends were cut back, 1 base at V and 3 bases at J, with 10 bases in the middle. Germline loops: CDR1 SGHVS, CDR2 FQNEAQ. The CDR3 extends over 14 amino acids. Here the CDR3 DNA reads TGTGCCAGCAGCTTAGGAGAGGTTAACTACGAGCAGTACTTC. It yields the protein CASSLGEVNYEQYF.

This clonotype was seen at least ten times. This chain connects TRBV29-1 to TRBJ2-7, with 8 nucleotides matching TRBD1. J was trimmed by 5 bases and V by 3 bases; bases with no gene match: 3. The CDR3 covers 12 residues. Germline CDR1 and CDR2: SQVTM and ANQGSEA. The CDR3 DNA reads as TGCAGCGTTGACGACAGGGGCGACGAGCAGTACTTC. It is translated as CSVDDRGDEQYF.

This clonotype was seen only a few times. The genes are TRBV2 and TRBJ1-1, with D unresolved. Germline lookup yields CDR1 SNHLY and CDR2 FYNNEI. V lost 6 bases and J 5 bases, leaving 7 bases between the germline ends. The CDR3 sequence is 11 residues long. CDR3 amino acids: CASRESTEAFF. CDR3 bases: TGTGCCAGCAGGGAATCGACTGAAGCTTTCTTT. Drawing the rest from reference TRBV2 and TRBJ1-1, the complete variable domain is EPEVTQTPSHQVTQMGQEVILRCVPISNHLYFYWYRQILGQKVEFLVSFYNNEISEKSEIFDDQFSVERPDGSNFTLKIRSTKLEDSAMYFCASRESTEAFFGQGTRLTVV.

This clonotype was seen only a few times. The chain links TRBV5-1 to TRBJ2-1; TRBD1 matches 7 bases. The CDR3 runs to 16 residues. The germline V gene has CDR1 SGHRS and CDR2 YFSETQ. Trimming cost V 0 bases and J 0 bases; bases outside gene matches: 3. Written as DNA, the CDR3 is TGCGCCAGCAGCTTGGATGGGGACAGCTCCTACAATGAGCAGTTCTTC. Protein sequence: CASSLDGDSSYNEQFF.